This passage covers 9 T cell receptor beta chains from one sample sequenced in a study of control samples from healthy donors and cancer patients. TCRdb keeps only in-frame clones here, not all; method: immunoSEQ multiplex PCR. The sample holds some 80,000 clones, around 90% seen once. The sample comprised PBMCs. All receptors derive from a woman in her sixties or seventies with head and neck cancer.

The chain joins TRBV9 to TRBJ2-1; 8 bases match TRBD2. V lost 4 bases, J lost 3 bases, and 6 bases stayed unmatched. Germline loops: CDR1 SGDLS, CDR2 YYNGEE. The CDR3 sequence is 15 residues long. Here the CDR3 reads CASSRSGTSYNEQFF. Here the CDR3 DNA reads TGTGCCAGCAGCCGCTCCGGGACTAGCTACAATGAGCAGTTCTTC.

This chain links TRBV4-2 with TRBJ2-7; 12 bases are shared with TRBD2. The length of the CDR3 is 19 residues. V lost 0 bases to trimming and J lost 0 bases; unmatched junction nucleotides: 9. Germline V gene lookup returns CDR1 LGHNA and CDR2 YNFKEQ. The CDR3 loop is CASSQDLRTSGMSSYEQYF. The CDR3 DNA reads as TGTGCCAGCAGCCAAGATCTGCGGACTAGCGGGATGAGCTCCTACGAGCAGTACTTC.

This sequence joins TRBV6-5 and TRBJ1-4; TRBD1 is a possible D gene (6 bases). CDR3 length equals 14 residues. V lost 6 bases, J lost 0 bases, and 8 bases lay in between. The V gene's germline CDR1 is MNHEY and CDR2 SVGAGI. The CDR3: CASRRTATNEKLFF. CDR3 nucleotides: TGTGCCAGCAGACGGACAGCAACTAATGAAAAACTGTTTTTT.

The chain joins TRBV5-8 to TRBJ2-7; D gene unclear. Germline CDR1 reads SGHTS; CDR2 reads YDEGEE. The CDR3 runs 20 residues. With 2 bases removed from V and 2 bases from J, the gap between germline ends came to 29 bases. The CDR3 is CASSFPLTLPERDITYEQYF. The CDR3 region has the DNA TGTGCCAGCAGCTTTCCCTTAACTCTGCCCGAAAGGGATATTACCTACGAGCAGTACTTC.

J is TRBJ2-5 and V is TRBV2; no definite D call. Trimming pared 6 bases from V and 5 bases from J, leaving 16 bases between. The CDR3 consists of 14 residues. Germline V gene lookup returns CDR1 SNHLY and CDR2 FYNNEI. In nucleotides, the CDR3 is TGTGCCAGCAGGGAAAGGCTAGTTGGGGAGACCCAGTACTTC. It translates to CASRERLVGETQYF.

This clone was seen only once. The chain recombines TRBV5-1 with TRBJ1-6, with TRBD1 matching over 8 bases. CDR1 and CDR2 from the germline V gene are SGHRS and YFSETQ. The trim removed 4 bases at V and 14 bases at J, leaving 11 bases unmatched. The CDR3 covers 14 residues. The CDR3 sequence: CASSTEGSDRALHF. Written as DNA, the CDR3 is TGCGCCAGCAGCACGGAAGGATCGGACAGGGCCCTCCACTTT.

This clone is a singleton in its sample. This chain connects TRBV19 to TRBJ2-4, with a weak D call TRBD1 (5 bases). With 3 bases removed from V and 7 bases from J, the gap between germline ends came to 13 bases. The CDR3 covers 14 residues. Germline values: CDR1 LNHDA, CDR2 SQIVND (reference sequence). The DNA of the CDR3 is TGTGCCAGTAGTATTAGGGCAGCAGGGAACATTCAGTACTTC. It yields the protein CASSIRAAGNIQYF. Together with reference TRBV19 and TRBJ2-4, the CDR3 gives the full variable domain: DGGITQSPKYLFRKEGQNVTLSCEQNLNHDAMYWYRQDPGQGLRLIYYSQIVNDFQKGDIAEGYSVSREKKESFPLTVTSAQKNPTAFYLCASSIRAAGNIQYFGAGTRLSVL.

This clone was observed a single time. CDR3 in DNA: TGTGCCAGCAGCTCCATTCAAGGACAGGGGGTTAACTATGGCTACACCTTC. Amino acid sequence: CASSSIQGQGVNYGYTF. The chain carries TRBV7-8 and TRBJ1-2; 10 bases match TRBD1. This CDR3 region has 17 residues. Germline V lookup: CDR1 SGHVS, CDR2 FQNEAQ. The V and J ends lost 4 bases and 1 base, in that order; junction bases with no gene match: 9.

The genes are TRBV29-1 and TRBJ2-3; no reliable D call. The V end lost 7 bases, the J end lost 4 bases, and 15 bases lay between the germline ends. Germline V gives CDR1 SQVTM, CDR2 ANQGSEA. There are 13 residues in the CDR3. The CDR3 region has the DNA TGCAGCGCCCGGCCTCCGGGCGCAGATACGCAGTATTTT. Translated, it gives CSARPPGADTQYF.